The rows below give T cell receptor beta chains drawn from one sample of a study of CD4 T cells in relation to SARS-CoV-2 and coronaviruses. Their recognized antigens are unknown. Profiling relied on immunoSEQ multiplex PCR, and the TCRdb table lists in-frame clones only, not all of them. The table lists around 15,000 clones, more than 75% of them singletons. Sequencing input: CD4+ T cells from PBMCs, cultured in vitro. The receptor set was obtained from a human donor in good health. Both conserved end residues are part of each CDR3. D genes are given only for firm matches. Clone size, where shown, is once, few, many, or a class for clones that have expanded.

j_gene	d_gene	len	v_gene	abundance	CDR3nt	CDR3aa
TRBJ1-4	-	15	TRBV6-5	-	TGTGCCAGCAGATTAGATGGGTTCCGAAATGAAAAACTGTTTTTT	CASRLDGFRNEKLFF
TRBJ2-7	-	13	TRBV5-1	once	TGCGCCAGCAGCTTGAAACAGGGTTACGAGCAGTACTTC	CASSLKQGYEQYF
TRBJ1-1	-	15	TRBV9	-	TGTGCCAGCAGCGTAGGGAACAGGGTGGCCACTGAAGCTTTCTTT	CASSVGNRVATEAFF
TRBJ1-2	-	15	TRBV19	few	TGTGCCAGTAGACCCGGGGACGTGGGGAACTATGGCTACACCTTC	CASRPGDVGNYGYTF
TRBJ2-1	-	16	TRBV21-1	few	TGTGCCAGCAGCAAAGTCAAGCGGAGCTCCTACAATGAGCAGTTCTTC	CASSKVKRSSYNEQFF
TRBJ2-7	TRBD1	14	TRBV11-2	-	TGTGCCAGCAGCCCGTTGACAGGGGGGTACGAGCAGTACTTC	CASSPLTGGYEQYF
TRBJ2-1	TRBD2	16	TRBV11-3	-	TGTGCCAGCAGCCCTAGAAGCGGGAGGAACTACAATGAGCAGTTCTTC	CASSPRSGRNYNEQFF
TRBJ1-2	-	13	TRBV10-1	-	TGCGCCAGCAGTGAAAACAGGGTTGGTGGCTACACCTTC	CASSENRVGGYTF
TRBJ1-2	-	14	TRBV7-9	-	TGTGCCAGCAGCTTAGTTCCGGGATCCTACGGCTACACCTTC	CASSLVPGSYGYTF
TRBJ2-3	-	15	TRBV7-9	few	TGTGCCAGCAGCTTAGAGGCAGGGGGCACAGATACGCAGTATTTT	CASSLEAGGTDTQYF
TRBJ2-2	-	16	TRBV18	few	TGTGCCAGCTCACCACCGAACGATGGGGGTTCCGGGGAGCTGTTTTTT	CASSPPNDGGSGELFF
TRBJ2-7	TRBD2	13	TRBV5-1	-	TGCGCCAGCAGCCCGGGGGGTCCCGAAAAGCAGTACTTC	CASSPGGPEKQYF
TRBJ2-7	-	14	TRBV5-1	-	TGCGCCAGCAGCTTGGCCCCTCCAGGGTACGAGCAGTACTTC	CASSLAPPGYEQYF
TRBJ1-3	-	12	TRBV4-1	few	TGCGCCAGCGGGGGCTCTGGAAACACCATATATTTT	CASGGSGNTIYF
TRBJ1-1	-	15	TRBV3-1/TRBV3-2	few	TGTGCCAGCAGCCTATGGACAGCAAGGGACACTGAAGCTTTCTTT	CASSLWTARDTEAFF
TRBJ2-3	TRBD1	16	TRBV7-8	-	TGTGCCAGCCGTCGGAGGGACAGGGTGACATTGGATACGCAGTATTTT	CASRRRDRVTLDTQYF
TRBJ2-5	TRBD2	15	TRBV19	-	TGTGCCAGTAGTAGAGGACTAGCGGGGGAAGAGACCCAGTACTTC	CASSRGLAGEETQYF
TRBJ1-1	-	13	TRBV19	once	TGTGCCAGTAGGGAAATAGCCAACACTGAAGCTTTCTTT	CASREIANTEAFF
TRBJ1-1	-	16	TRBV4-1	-	TGCGCCAGCAGCCACCAATCCCGGACGACGGGGGCTGAAGCTTTCTTT	CASSHQSRTTGAEAFF
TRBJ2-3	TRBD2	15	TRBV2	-	TGTGCCAGCAGCAGACGGCGGGGGGGCACAGATACGCAGTATTTT	CASSRRRGGTDTQYF
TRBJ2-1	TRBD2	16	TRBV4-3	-	TGCGCCAGCAGCCAAGATCAAGCGGGAGTTCTTGGAGAGCAGTTCTTC	CASSQDQAGVLGEQFF
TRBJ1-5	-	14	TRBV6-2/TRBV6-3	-	TGTGCCAGCAGTTACATCGGAGGCAATCAGCCCCAGCATTTT	CASSYIGGNQPQHF
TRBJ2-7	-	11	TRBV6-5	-	TGTGCCAGCAGTACTTCCTACGAGCAGTACTTC	CASSTSYEQYF
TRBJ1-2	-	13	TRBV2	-	TGTGCCAGCAGGATCGGGGAGGACTATGGCTACACCTTC	CASRIGEDYGYTF
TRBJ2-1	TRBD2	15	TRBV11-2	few	TGTGCCAGCAGCCCGACTAGCGGGATTTACAATGAGCAGTTCTTC	CASSPTSGIYNEQFF
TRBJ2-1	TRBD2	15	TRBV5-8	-	TGTGCCAGTACTAGCGGGTTGCATTCTAACAATGAGCAGTTCTTC	CASTSGLHSNNEQFF
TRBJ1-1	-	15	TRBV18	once	TGTGCCAGCTCACCACAAGGGGACTTTAACACTGAAGCTTTCTTT	CASSPQGDFNTEAFF
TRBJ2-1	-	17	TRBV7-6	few	TGTGCCAGCAGCGTTGGGCGGGGGCTGAGCTCCTACAATGAGCAGTTCTTC	CASSVGRGLSSYNEQFF
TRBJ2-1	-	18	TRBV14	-	TGTGCCAGCAGCCAAGATGGGGTTCGGGGCGGGTGGATGAATGAGCAGTTCTTC	CASSQDGVRGGWMNEQFF
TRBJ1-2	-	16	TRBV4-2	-	TGTGCCAGCAGCCAAGATCAGAGGACGGACGAGGTTGGCTACACCTTC	CASSQDQRTDEVGYTF
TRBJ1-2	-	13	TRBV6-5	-	TGTGCCAGCAGCCCGGGACGGCACTATGGCTACACCTTC	CASSPGRHYGYTF
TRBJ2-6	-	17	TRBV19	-	TGTGCCAGTGGGTGGGGCGGAGATATGGCTGGGGCCAACGTCCTGACTTTC	CASGWGGDMAGANVLTF
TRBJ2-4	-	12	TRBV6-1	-	TGTGCCAGCAGTGAAGTTGGGAACATTCAGTACTTC	CASSEVGNIQYF
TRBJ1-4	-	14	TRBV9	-	TGTGCCAGCAGCGATCCCCGGGGGAATGAAAAACTGTTTTTT	CASSDPRGNEKLFF
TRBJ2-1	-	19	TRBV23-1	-	TGCGCCAGCAGTCAATCGATTCCTAGGCGGGGACACGAGATGGGGGAGCAGTTCTTC	CASSQSIPRRGHEMGEQFF
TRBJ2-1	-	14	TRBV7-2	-	TGTGCCAGCAGCTCACGCAGAACTTGGAATGAGCAGTTCTTC	CASSSRRTWNEQFF
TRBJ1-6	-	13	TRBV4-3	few	TGCGCCAGCAGCCAAGAGTCGAATTCACCCCTCCACTTT	CASSQESNSPLHF
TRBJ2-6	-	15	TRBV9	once	TGTGCCAGCAGCGTAGACCGGGCTGGGGCCAACGTCCTGACTTTC	CASSVDRAGANVLTF
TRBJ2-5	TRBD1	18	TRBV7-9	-	TGTGCCAGCAGCTTAGATTATGGCCGGACAGGGATCGTGGAGACCCAGTACTTC	CASSLDYGRTGIVETQYF
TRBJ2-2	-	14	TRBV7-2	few	TGTGCCAGCAGTTTTGAGAGGAACACCGGGGAGCTGTTTTTT	CASSFERNTGELFF
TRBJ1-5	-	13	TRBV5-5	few	TGTGCCAGCAGCTTTTCAGGGGTTCAGCCCCAGCATTTT	CASSFSGVQPQHF
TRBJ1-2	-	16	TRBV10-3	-	TGTGCCATCAGGGGGACCCTTCAGAGGAAGAACTATGGCTACACCTTC	CAIRGTLQRKNYGYTF
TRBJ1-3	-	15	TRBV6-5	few	TGTGCCAGCAGTTACTCGGGCAACTCTGGAAACACCATATATTTT	CASSYSGNSGNTIYF
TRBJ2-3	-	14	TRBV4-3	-	TGCGCCAGCAGCCGAGTGATAGGGGTTGACACGCAGTATTTT	CASSRVIGVDTQYF
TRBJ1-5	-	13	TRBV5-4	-	TGTGCCAGCAGCCTCGACCGAGATAAGCCCCAGCATTTT	CASSLDRDKPQHF
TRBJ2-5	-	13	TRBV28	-	TGTGCCAGCAGCCCCCCCGGATTAGAGACCCAGTACTTC	CASSPPGLETQYF
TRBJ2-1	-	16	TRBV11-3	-	TGTGCCAGCAGCTTAGAGGTGGGCGGAGGTGGGAATGAGCAGTTCTTC	CASSLEVGGGGNEQFF
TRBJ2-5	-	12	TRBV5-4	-	TGTGCCAGCAGCTCCCCTCTAGAGACCCAGTACTTC	CASSSPLETQYF
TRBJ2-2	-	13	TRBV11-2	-	TGTGCCAGCAGCTCATGGAACACCGGGGAGCTGTTTTTT	CASSSWNTGELFF
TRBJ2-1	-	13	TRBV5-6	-	TGTGCCAGCAGCCCCAGGGCTGTCAATGAGCAGTTCTTC	CASSPRAVNEQFF
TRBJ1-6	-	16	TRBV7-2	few	TGTGCCAGCAGCTTCACAGGGCGGCCCTATAATTCACCCCTCCACTTT	CASSFTGRPYNSPLHF
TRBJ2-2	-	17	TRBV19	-	TGTGCCAGTAGTACGCCCCTGGGTAGCGCAAACACCGGGGAGCTGTTTTTT	CASSTPLGSANTGELFF
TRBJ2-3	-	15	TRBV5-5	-	TGTGCCAGCAGCTTGGCCTTCTTGGCCACAGATACGCAGTATTTT	CASSLAFLATDTQYF
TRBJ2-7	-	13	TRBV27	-	TGTGCCAGCAGCCCAGACTGGGCAAGGGAGCAGTACTTC	CASSPDWAREQYF
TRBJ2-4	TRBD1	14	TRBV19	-	TGTGCCAGTAGTGGGGGACAGGGGGAGAACATTCAGTACTTC	CASSGGQGENIQYF